The rows below give T cell receptor beta chains drawn from one sample of a study of patients and donors after allogeneic stem cell transplantation. Each CDR3 protein gets one entry after TCRdb re-called the RT-PCR reads with MiXCR. Among around 160,000 distinct CDR3 sequences, approximately 31% were seen once, and the ten largest hold 3.2%. The sequenced sample was blood, either unsorted or a sorted T cell fraction (not recorded which). Receptors were obtained from a human donor who was either an allogeneic HSCT recipient or a stem cell or donor lymphocyte infusion donor (not recorded which). It is not recorded whose cells these are; they may come from a transplant donor. The CDR3 runs from the conserved cysteine through the conserved F or W. A D gene is named only where the DNA matches it firmly. Part of the rows lack a size; the others show once, few, many or a class for expanded clones.

TRBJ2-5,.,.,TRBV7-9,TGTGCCAGCAGCTTAGGTTTTCTAGCTTTTGAGACCCAGTACTTC,CASSLGFLAFETQYF
TRBJ2-1,.,TRBD2,TRBV7-2,TGTGCCAGCAGCTCCCCGCCCGAACTAGCGGGACAATACAATGAGCAGTTCTTC,CASSSPPELAGQYNEQFF
TRBJ1-2,few,.,TRBV6-6,TGTGCCAGCAGACCGACAAGCGACAATGGCTACACCTTC,CASRPTSDNGYTF
TRBJ1-6,few,.,TRBV28,TGTGCCAGCAGTTTATTAGGACACGGAGGTAACCACTTT,CASSLLGHGGNHF
TRBJ2-1,.,TRBD2,TRBV25-1,TGTGCCAGCAGTGAATGGGGCGGGAGGGAACCTTATGAGCAGTTCTTC,CASSEWGGREPYEQFF
TRBJ1-5,once,.,TRBV20-1,TGCAGTGCTAGAGATCCAGAGGGCAATCAGCCCCAGCATTTT,CSARDPEGNQPQHF
TRBJ2-1,few,.,TRBV5-5,TGTGCCAGCAGCTGGAGGGAGCGCTACAATGAGCAGTTCTTC,CASSWRERYNEQFF
TRBJ2-2,few,.,TRBV11-2,TGTGCCAGCAGCTTGGGGTACACCGGGGAGCTGTTTTTT,CASSLGYTGELFF
TRBJ1-1,.,.,TRBV15,TGTGCCACCAGCAGAGGGGGGCGCACTGAAGCTTTCTTT,CATSRGGRTEAFF
TRBJ1-2,.,.,TRBV20-1,TGCAGTACACAGGGCTTATATGGCTACACCTTC,CSTQGLYGYTF
TRBJ2-3,.,.,TRBV9,TGTGCCAGCAGCGTAGGAATCGGAGATACGCAGTATTTT,CASSVGIGDTQYF
TRBJ2-7,few,TRBD1,TRBV12-3/TRBV12-4,TGTGCCAGCAGTACCGGACAGGGGGCCTACGAGCAGTACTTC,CASSTGQGAYEQYF
TRBJ2-6,.,.,TRBV6-6,TGTGCCACTCGGGTCCAAGGGGCCAACGTCCTGACTTTC,CATRVQGANVLTF
TRBJ2-6,.,.,TRBV5-1,TGCGCCAGCAGCTTGGCCAGGCAACCTGGGGCCAACGTCCTGACTTTC,CASSLARQPGANVLTF
TRBJ2-5,.,.,TRBV7-2,TGTGCCAGCAGCTTAGATAGGCTTGAGACCCAGTACTTC,CASSLDRLETQYF
TRBJ1-5,.,TRBD1,TRBV12-3/TRBV12-4,TGTGCCAGCAGCTCGGACAGGGAGGTATATCAGCCCCAGCATTTT,CASSSDREVYQPQHF
TRBJ1-1,few,.,TRBV7-8,TGTGCCAGCAGCCCGGGTGGTCCTGAAGCTTTCTTT,CASSPGGPEAFF
TRBJ1-2,few,.,TRBV12-3/TRBV12-4,TGTGCCAGCAGCTTCGCCCGGGGGGTCTATGGCTACACCTTC,CASSFARGVYGYTF
TRBJ2-1,few,.,TRBV29-1,TGCAGCGGACGGACCATGGGGTACAATGAGCAGTTCTTC,CSGRTMGYNEQFF
TRBJ1-2,many,TRBD1,TRBV9,TGTGCCAGCAGCCCATCCGGGACAGCTTATGGCTACACCTTC,CASSPSGTAYGYTF
TRBJ1-5,many,.,TRBV7-2,TGTGCCAGCAGCTTCTACAATCAGCCCCAGCATTTT,CASSFYNQPQHF
TRBJ1-4,.,.,TRBV25-1,TGTGCCAGCAGTGAATTAGGTGGACGTCGATGGGGGCCTAATGAAAAACTGTTTTTT,CASSELGGRRWGPNEKLFF
TRBJ1-5,few,.,TRBV6-6,TGTGCCAGCAGTCCCCGGACAGTGGATCAGCCCCAGCATTTT,CASSPRTVDQPQHF
TRBJ1-5,many,.,TRBV19,TGTGCCAGTAGTAAGGGGTTTGGTCAGCCCCAGCATTTT,CASSKGFGQPQHF
TRBJ2-3,.,.,TRBV27,TGTGCCAGCAGTCTCCCCGGTGGAGCCGGAGATACGCAGTATTTT,CASSLPGGAGDTQYF
TRBJ1-5,few,TRBD1,TRBV7-9,TGTGCCAGTGCACCGGGACAGGGGTCGCCCCAGCATTTT,CASAPGQGSPQHF
TRBJ2-1,.,.,TRBV6-2/TRBV6-3,TGTGCCAGCCTTTCCGGAGGGACTGCTTACAATGAGCAGTTCTTC,CASLSGGTAYNEQFF
TRBJ1-6,many,TRBD1,TRBV7-9,TGTGCCAGCAGCCTCCGGGACAGGGTTAACTCACCCCTCCACTTT,CASSLRDRVNSPLHF
TRBJ1-2,few,.,TRBV5-1,TGCGCCAGCAGCTCCGGGACATCTGGCTACACCTTC,CASSSGTSGYTF
TRBJ2-2,.,.,TRBV5-1,TGCGCCAGCAGCTTGGTTGTGGTCTACACCGGGGAGCTGTTTTTT,CASSLVVVYTGELFF
TRBJ2-3,.,TRBD2,TRBV29-1,TGCAGCGTTTCCCTTACTAGCGGGATAGATACGCAGTATTTT,CSVSLTSGIDTQYF
TRBJ1-2,few,.,TRBV5-4,TGTGCCAGCAGCTTGGTGGCAGATGGTGGCTACACTTTC,CASSLVADGGYTF
TRBJ2-1,.,.,TRBV5-1,TGCGCCAGCAGCTTGGTAGTTAGTGGCAATGAGCAGTTCTTC,CASSLVVSGNEQFF
TRBJ1-4,.,.,TRBV3-2,TGTGCCAGCAGCCAAGGGCGGATGGGGAGGACAGCAACTAATGAAAAACTGTTTTTT,CASSQGRMGRTATNEKLFF
TRBJ2-5,.,.,TRBV7-2,TGTGCCAGCAGCTCCAGCATCCGAGAGACCCAGTACTTC,CASSSSIRETQYF
TRBJ2-7,.,.,TRBV27,TGTGCCAGCAGTTTTGGGAGGAGCTCCTACGAGCAGTACTTC,CASSFGRSSYEQYF
TRBJ2-2,few,.,TRBV5-4,TGTGCCAGCAGCTTGGCCGCCAAAGCGACGGTCGGGGAGCTGTTTTTT,CASSLAAKATVGELFF
TRBJ1-2,.,.,TRBV20-1,TGCAGTGTTCGACGGTGGAACTCCTATGGCTACACCTTC,CSVRRWNSYGYTF
TRBJ1-3,few,.,TRBV27,TGTGCCAGCTCGGCGACGATAGGATCCTCTGGAAACACCATATATTTT,CASSATIGSSGNTIYF
TRBJ2-2,.,.,TRBV2,TGTGCCAGCAGTGAAGCCCCAGCGGCTTCGAACACCGGGGAGCTGTTTTTT,CASSEAPAASNTGELFF
TRBJ2-2,.,TRBD1,TRBV11-2,TGTGCCAGCAGCTTACGGGCAGGGGGCTTCGCGAACACCGGGGAGCTGTTTTTT,CASSLRAGGFANTGELFF
TRBJ1-1,few,.,TRBV10-3,TGTGCCATCAGTGAAAGACAGAATCTGAACACTGAAGCTTTCTTT,CAISERQNLNTEAFF
TRBJ1-1,.,.,TRBV12-3/TRBV12-4,TGTGCCAGCAGCCCGCAGGAGGGCACTGAAGCTTTCTTT,CASSPQEGTEAFF
TRBJ1-5,.,.,TRBV20-1,TGCAGTGCTAGAGCCTACAACATTCTCAGCAATCAGCCCCAGCATTTT,CSARAYNILSNQPQHF
TRBJ1-2,.,.,TRBV5-1,TGCGCCAGCAGCTTGAAGTCCGGGACCGGTAACTATGGCTACACCTTC,CASSLKSGTGNYGYTF
TRBJ2-1,.,TRBD2,TRBV7-2,TGTGCCAGCAGCTTAGCGTCGGCGGGAGGGGGCTACAATGAGCAGTTCTTC,CASSLASAGGGYNEQFF
TRBJ2-5,few,.,TRBV5-1,TGCGCCAGCAGCCCGACAAAAGAAGAGACCCAGTACTTC,CASSPTKEETQYF
TRBJ1-3,.,TRBD1,TRBV14,TGTGCCAGCAGCCGGACAGGGGGCTACTCTGGAAACACCATATATTTT,CASSRTGGYSGNTIYF
TRBJ2-1,.,TRBD1,TRBV20-1,TGCAGTGCGGACCGGGACAGGGCATACAATGAGCAGTTCTTC,CSADRDRAYNEQFF
TRBJ1-5,.,.,TRBV4-3,TGCGCCAGCAGCCAAGTTGGCAGCAATCAGCCCCAGCATTTT,CASSQVGSNQPQHF
TRBJ2-3,few,.,TRBV29-1,TGCAGCGTCGGGGGGCAGTCTAGCACAGATACGCAGTATTTT,CSVGGQSSTDTQYF
TRBJ2-7,.,.,TRBV20-1,TGCAGTGCTAGAGGAGGAGAGGTCTTTATCGAGCAGTACTTC,CSARGGEVFIEQYF
TRBJ2-3,.,.,TRBV27,TGTGCCAGCAGTTCCCTCGGGAGGACAGATACGCAGTTTTTT,CASSSLGRTDTQFF
TRBJ2-1,few,TRBD2,TRBV6-7,TGTGCCAGCAGTTACCGGCGGGAGGGCCATGAGCAGTTCTTC,CASSYRREGHEQFF
TRBJ2-3,few,.,TRBV29-1,TGCAGCGTTGTCGGGAGTACGACAGATACGCAGTATTTT,CSVVGSTTDTQYF